These 22 T cell receptor beta chains originate from one sample sequenced in a study of cytomegalovirus exposure and HLA in healthy donors. With 60 Vbeta and 13 Jbeta primers, the PCR was carried out. TCRdb's table, derived via immunoSEQ multiplex PCR, lists solely in-frame clones and lacks some. Here the sample spans about 130,000 clones, 60% to 85% being singletons. The sequenced material came from PBMCs. The receptors stem from a woman aged 35 to 49 in good health and CMV-seronegative.

The rearrangement links TRBV6-5 to TRBJ1-5; D may be TRBD1 (5 bases). Germline V gene sequence: CDR1 MNHEY, CDR2 SVGAGI. V lost 5 bases, J lost 5 bases, and 16 bases lay in between. There are 15 residues in the CDR3. The CDR3 DNA is TGTGCCAGCAGTCCCTTAATTGGGGGGGATCAGCCCCAGCATTTT. Translation gives CASSPLIGGDQPQHF.

In its sample, this clone was seen a few times. The DNA of the CDR3 is TGCAGTGCTAGCCTTCTAGCGGAGCAGTTCTTC. Translating it yields CSASLLAEQFF. The chain is built from TRBV20-1 and TRBJ2-1; D possibly corresponds to TRBD2 (6 bases). Germline loops: CDR1 DFQATT, CDR2 SNEGSKA (reference sequence). Trimming removed 3 bases from V and 10 bases from J, with 10 bases in between. The length of the CDR3 is 11 residues.

J is TRBJ2-7 and V is TRBV5-1; possibly TRBD2 for D (6 bases). The germline CDR1 and CDR2 sequences are SGHRS and YFSETQ. V was trimmed by 5 bases and J by 3 bases, leaving 15 bases between them. The CDR3 length is 14 residues. CDR3 residues: CASSPRGGNYEQYF. CDR3 coding DNA: TGCGCCAGCAGTCCCCGCGGAGGGAACTACGAGCAGTACTTC.

This sequence joins TRBV11-2 and TRBJ1-2; TRBD1 matches 8 bases. This CDR3 has 12 amino acids. V dropped 6 bases and J dropped 8; count of bases not matched to a gene: 5. Germline V lookup: CDR1 SGHAT, CDR2 FQNNGV. The CDR3 here is CASRDRVEGYTF. The CDR3 coding sequence is TGTGCCAGCAGGGACAGGGTAGAGGGCTACACCTTC. The full variable domain, rest sourced from reference TRBV11-2 and TRBJ1-2, is EAGVAQSPRYKIIEKRQSVAFWCNPISGHATLYWYQQILGQGPKLLIQFQNNGVVDDSQLPKDRFSAERLKGVDSTLKIQPAKLEDSAVYLCASRDRVEGYTFGSGTRLTVV.

This clone was seen a few times. V gene TRBV10-1 combines with J gene TRBJ1-2; the D gene is possibly TRBD1 (6 bases). The CDR3 contains 16 residues. V was shortened by 8 bases and J by 4 bases, with 23 bases between the two germline ends. Per the germline V gene, CDR1 is WNHNN and CDR2 is SYGVQD (reference sequence). CDR3 amino acids: CASRPTRGGQTYGYTF. The CDR3 nucleotides read TGCGCCAGCCGGCCCACTAGGGGGGGCCAGACCTATGGCTACACCTTC.

This chain uses TRBV5-1 with TRBJ2-3; TRBD1 matches at 10 bases. The CDR3 runs 17 residues. V gave up 0 bases and J gave up 14 bases; unmatched junction bases: 18. In germline, CDR1 is SGHRS, CDR2 YFSETQ. The CDR3 DNA reads as TGCGCCAGCAGCTTGGACGGGGCTCGGACAGGGGGGCCCGGGCGGTATTTT. Translated: CASSLDGARTGGPGRYF.

A note on this clone: One junction end does not reproduce the germline sequence, and a read error may be involved. CDR3 coding DNA: TGTGCCAGCAGTCGAGGACAGGGTCGTACTTCTAAGGGCTACCCCTTC. Translating it yields CASSRGQGRTSKGYPF. The chain links TRBV2 to TRBJ1-2, with 8 bases lining up with TRBD1. This CDR3 is 16 amino acids long. Germline assignment: CDR1 SNHLY and CDR2 FYNNEI.

The chain recombines TRBV7-8 with TRBJ2-3, with 8 bases that match TRBD2. V lost 2 bases and J lost 2; bases outside the gene matches: 3. CDR3 size: 15 residues. Germline CDR1 is SGHVS and CDR2 is FQNEAQ. The CDR3 sequence is CASSLIGGATDTQYF. CDR3 bases: TGTGCCAGCAGCTTAATCGGGGGGGCCACAGATACGCAGTATTTT.

V usage is TRBV5-1 and J usage is TRBJ2-5; 16 bases agree with TRBD2. The germline gives CDR1 SGHRS, CDR2 YFSETQ. V was clipped by 4 bases and J by 3 bases; unmatched bases: 9. This CDR3 has 18 residues. CDR3 region: CASSTGLAGGPIEETQYF. In DNA form, the CDR3 reads TGCGCCAGCAGCACGGGACTAGCGGGGGGGCCGATTGAAGAGACCCAGTACTTC.

CDR3 DNA sequence: TGTGCCAGTAGTCTCGTCCGGGACAGGGGGCCCCCTGAAGCTTTCTTT. Translation: CASSLVRDRGPPEAFF. The chain has TRBV19 and TRBJ1-1, with 12 bases fitting TRBD1. In germline, CDR1 is LNHDA, CDR2 SQIVND (reference sequence). CDR3 size: 16 residues. V was pared by 5 bases and J by 6 bases, with 10 bases of the junction left unmatched.

The V and J genes are TRBV6-5 and TRBJ1-2; possible D gene TRBD1, 6 bases. The length of the CDR3 is 13 residues. Germline values: CDR1 MNHEY, CDR2 SVGAGI. V dropped 7 bases and J dropped 5 bases, with 14 bases sitting between them. CDR3 in amino acids: CASTKGGKYGYTF. The CDR3 region has the DNA TGTGCCAGCACCAAGGGGGGGAAGTATGGCTACACCTTC.

The chain recombines TRBV7-2 with TRBJ2-3; D uncertain. The ends were cut back, 5 bases at V and 3 bases at J, with 6 bases in the middle. The CDR3 is made up of 12 amino acids. In germline, CDR1 is SGHTA, CDR2 FQGNSA. DNA for the CDR3: TGTGCCAGCAGCCCCCGGACAGATACGCAGTATTTT. This sequence encodes CASSPRTDTQYF.

The chain combines TRBV5-6 with TRBJ2-7; 8 nucleotides agree with TRBD2. V was pared by 0 bases and J by 3 bases, with 5 bases of the junction left unmatched. Germline CDR1 reads SGHDT; CDR2 reads YYEEEE. The CDR3 has 15 residues. DNA for the CDR3: TGTGCCAGCAGCTTGGGGGCGGGGGGACTCTACGAGCAGTACTTC. Amino acid sequence: CASSLGAGGLYEQYF.

This chain uses TRBV10-1 with TRBJ2-7; no definite D call. With 4 bases removed from V and 3 bases from J, the gap between germline ends came to 4 bases. This CDR3 region has 11 residues. CDR1 is WNHNN, CDR2 SYGVQD, per germline (reference sequence). The CDR3: CASSANYEQYF. The CDR3 bases are TGCGCCAGCAGTGCCAACTACGAGCAGTACTTC.

The V and J genes are TRBV2 and TRBJ2-2; tentatively, D is TRBD2 (6 bases). CDR1 is SNHLY and CDR2 is FYNNEI in the germline V gene. V was shortened by 6 bases and J by 0 bases, with 11 bases between the two germline ends. The CDR3 is 15 residues long. The CDR3 loop is CASRGEDANTGELFF. Here the CDR3 DNA reads TGTGCCAGCAGGGGGGAGGACGCGAACACCGGGGAGCTGTTTTTT.

The chain is built from TRBV10-3 and TRBJ1-1, with 9 nucleotides matching TRBD1. Germline CDR1 reads ENHRY; CDR2 reads SYGVKD. V lost 6 bases to trimming and J lost 1 base; unmatched junction nucleotides: 6. CDR3 length equals 15 residues. This CDR3 is CAISVGTGKNTEAFF. The CDR3 region has the DNA TGTGCCATCAGCGTCGGGACAGGGAAGAACACTGAAGCTTTCTTT.

V and J are TRBV12-5 and TRBJ2-1; possible D gene TRBD2, 6 bases. Germline V lookup: CDR1 LGHNT, CDR2 FRNRAP. With 6 bases removed from V and 0 bases from J, the gap between germline ends came to 12 bases. The CDR3 length is 15 residues. CDR3 DNA sequence: TGTGCTAGTGGACCCCTCGGGAGCTCCTACAATGAGCAGTTCTTC. It yields the protein CASGPLGSSYNEQFF.

The V call is TRBV6-1, the J call TRBJ1-2, with D possibly matching TRBD1 (6 bases). This CDR3 is 13 amino acids long. Trimming left V 8 bases short and J 5 bases short, with 15 bases between. The germline V gene encodes CDR1 MNHNS and CDR2 SASEGT. CDR3 loop: CASREGVGYGYTF. The CDR3 DNA follows: TGTGCCAGCCGGGAGGGGGTAGGATATGGCTACACCTTC.

This rearrangement joins TRBV27 to TRBJ1-5; possible D gene TRBD1, 6 bases. The CDR3 is 13 amino acids. Trimming stripped 3 bases from V and 9 bases from J, with 12 bases between. Germline loops: CDR1 MNHEY, CDR2 SMNVEV (reference sequence). The CDR3 coding sequence is TGTGCCAGCAGTTTCTCACAGGGCCGGCCCCAGCATTTT. Translated: CASSFSQGRPQHF.

The gene calls are TRBV27 and TRBJ1-2; 10 bases match TRBD1. After removal of 5 bases from V and 6 bases from J, the junction contained 3 bases not matched to a gene. From germline, CDR1 is MNHEY and CDR2 SMNVEV (reference sequence). The CDR3 spans 13 residues. The chain's CDR3 is CASSRDRGHGYTF. The CDR3, as DNA: TGTGCCAGCAGTCGTGACAGGGGGCATGGCTACACCTTC.

CDR3 coding DNA: TGCGCCAGCAGCTTTGGGACAGGAAACACTGAAGCTTTCTTT. Translation gives CASSFGTGNTEAFF. This rearrangement joins TRBV5-1 to TRBJ1-1, with 8 bases matching TRBD1. Germline V CDR1 and CDR2: SGHRS, YFSETQ. The CDR3 loop spans 14 amino acids. J was trimmed by 2 bases and V by 2 bases; bases with no gene match: 2.

The chain employs TRBV4-2 and TRBJ2-3; 10 bases are shared with TRBD2. This CDR3 spans 16 amino acids. Trimming removed 0 bases from V and 6 bases from J; junction bases left unmatched: 6. Germline CDR1 and CDR2: LGHNA and YNFKEQ. The CDR3 DNA sequence: TGTGCCAGCAGCCAAGATAGCGGGGGGATTACGGATACGCAGTATTTT. Encoded protein: CASSQDSGGITDTQYF.